This T cell receptor beta chain was captured in a study of blood T cell repertoires in COVID-19. Study details: Samples came from the United States, Italy and Spain, spanning acute and convalescent COVID-19. PBMCs, B-cell-depleted T cells, or T cells provided the cDNA or gDNA that made up the material.

CDR1 and CDR2 from the germline V gene are SGHRS and YFSETQ. The J segment lost 0 bases and the V segment lost 4 bases, leaving 13 bases of the junction unmatched. This CDR3 has 18 amino acids. In the original workflow: Amplified reference gene primers provided the basis for estimating nucleated cell counts. TCRdb's table, derived via immunoSEQ multiplex PCR, lists solely in-frame clones and lacks some. V and J calls and clone size are copied from that table; D and trimming were computed from the DNA. The data show approximately 140,000 clones, about 85% seen once. The TCR comes from a woman aged 60 to 75 with active or convalescent COVID-19. Sequences were obtained from peripheral blood. The V gene is TRBV5-1, the J gene TRBJ2-3, with TRBD2 matching 8 bases. CDR3 nucleotide sequence: TGCGCCAGCAGCGCCGGACGGGGGGGAACGACTAGCACAGATACGCAGTATTTT. This gives the protein CASSAGRGGTTSTDTQYF.